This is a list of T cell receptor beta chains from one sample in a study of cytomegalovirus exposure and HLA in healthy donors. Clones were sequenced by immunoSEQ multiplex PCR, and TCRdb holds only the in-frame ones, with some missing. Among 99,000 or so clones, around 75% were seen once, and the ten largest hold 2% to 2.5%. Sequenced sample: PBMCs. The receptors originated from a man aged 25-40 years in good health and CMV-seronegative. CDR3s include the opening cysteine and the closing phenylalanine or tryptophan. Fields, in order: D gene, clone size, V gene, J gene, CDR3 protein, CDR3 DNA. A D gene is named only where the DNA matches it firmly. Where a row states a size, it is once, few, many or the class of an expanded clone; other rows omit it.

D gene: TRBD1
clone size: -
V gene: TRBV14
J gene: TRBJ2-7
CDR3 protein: CASSQGSWTGLYEQYF
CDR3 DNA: TGTGCCAGCAGCCAAGGGTCCTGGACAGGGCTCTACGAGCAGTACTTC

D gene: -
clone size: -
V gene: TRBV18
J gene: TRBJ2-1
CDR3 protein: CASSPRVDYNEQFF
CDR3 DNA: TGTGCCAGCTCACCTCGGGTAGACTACAATGAGCAGTTCTTC

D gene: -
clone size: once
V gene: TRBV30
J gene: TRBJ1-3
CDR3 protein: CAWNTVAGNTIYF
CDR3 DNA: TGTGCCTGGAACACAGTCGCTGGAAACACCATATATTTT

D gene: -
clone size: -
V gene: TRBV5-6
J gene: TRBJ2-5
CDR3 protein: CASSRLQQSRDPQYF
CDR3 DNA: TGTGCCAGCAGCCGATTACAGCAATCAAGAGATCCCCAGTACTTC

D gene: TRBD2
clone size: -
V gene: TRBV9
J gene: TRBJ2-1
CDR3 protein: CASSAGGAGLHYNEQFF
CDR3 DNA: TGTGCCAGCAGCGCGGGGGGGGCGGGACTCCACTACAATGAGCAGTTCTTC

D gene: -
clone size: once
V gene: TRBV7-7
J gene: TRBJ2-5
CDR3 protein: CASSDSSGETQYF
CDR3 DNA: TGTGCCAGCAGCGATTCTTCGGGAGAGACCCAGTACTTC

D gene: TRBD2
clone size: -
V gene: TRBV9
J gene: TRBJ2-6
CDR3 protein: CASSVAGGDGANVLTF
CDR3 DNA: TGTGCCAGCAGCGTAGCTGGGGGGGACGGGGCCAACGTCCTGACTTTC

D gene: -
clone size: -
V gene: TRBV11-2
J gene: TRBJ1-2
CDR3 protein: CASSLEATSLGYTF
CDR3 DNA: TGTGCCAGCAGCTTAGAGGCAACCTCTCTTGGCTACACCTTC

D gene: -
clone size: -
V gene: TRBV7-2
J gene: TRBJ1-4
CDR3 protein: CASSLVDGRKKLFF
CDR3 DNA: TGTGCCAGCAGCTTAGTTGACGGCAGGAAGAAACTGTTTTTT

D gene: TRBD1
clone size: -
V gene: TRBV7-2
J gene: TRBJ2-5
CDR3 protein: CASSLDRGETQYF
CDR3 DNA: TGTGCCAGCAGCTTAGACAGGGGAGAGACCCAGTACTTC

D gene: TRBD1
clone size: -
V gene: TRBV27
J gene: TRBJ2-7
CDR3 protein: CASSLIGTDYEQYF
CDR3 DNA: TGTGCCAGCAGTTTGATAGGGACAGACTACGAGCAGTACTTC

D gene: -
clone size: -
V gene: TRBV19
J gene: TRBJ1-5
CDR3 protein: CASSIGGRVENQPQHF
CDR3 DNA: TGTGCCAGTAGTATAGGGGGCAGGGTAGAGAATCAGCCCCAGCATTTT

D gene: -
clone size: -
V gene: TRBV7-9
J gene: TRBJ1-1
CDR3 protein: CASSPRGEGVNTEAFF
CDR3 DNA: TGTGCCAGCAGCCCCCGGGGGGAGGGGGTGAACACTGAAGCTTTCTTT

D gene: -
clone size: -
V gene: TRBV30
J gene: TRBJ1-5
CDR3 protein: CAWSMGAGSNQPQHF
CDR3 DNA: TGTGCCTGGAGTATGGGGGCTGGTAGCAATCAGCCCCAGCATTTT

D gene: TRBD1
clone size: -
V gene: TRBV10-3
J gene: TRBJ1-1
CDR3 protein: CAISEAGTENTEAFF
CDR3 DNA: TGTGCCATCAGTGAGGCCGGGACAGAGAACACTGAAGCTTTCTTT

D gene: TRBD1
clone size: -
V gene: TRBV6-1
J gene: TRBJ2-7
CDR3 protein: CASSRDRGYEQYF
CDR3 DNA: TGTGCCAGCAGTAGGGACAGGGGCTACGAGCAGTACTTC

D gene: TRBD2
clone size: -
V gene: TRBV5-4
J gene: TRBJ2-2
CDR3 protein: CASSLASGANTGELFF
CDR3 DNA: TGTGCCAGCAGCTTAGCTAGCGGGGCCAACACCGGGGAGCTGTTTTTT

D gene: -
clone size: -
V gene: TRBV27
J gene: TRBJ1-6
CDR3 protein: CASSLKVARVDSPLHF
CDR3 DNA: TGTGCCAGCAGTTTAAAGGTCGCCAGGGTCGACTCACCCCTCCACTTT

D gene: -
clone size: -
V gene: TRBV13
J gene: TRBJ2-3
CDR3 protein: CASSSRSHTQYF
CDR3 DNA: TGTGCCAGCAGCTCCAGATCCCATACGCAGTATTTT

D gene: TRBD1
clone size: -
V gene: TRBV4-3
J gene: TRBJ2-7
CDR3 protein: CASSRVRTGDYEQYF
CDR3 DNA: TGCGCCAGCAGCCGAGTTAGGACAGGGGACTACGAGCAGTACTTC

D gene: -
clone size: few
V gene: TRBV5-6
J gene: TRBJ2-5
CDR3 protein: CASSLVEETQYF
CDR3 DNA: TGTGCCAGCAGCTTGGTGGAGGAGACCCAGTACTTC

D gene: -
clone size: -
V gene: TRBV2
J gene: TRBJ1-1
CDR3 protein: CASSEVSAGMNTEAFF
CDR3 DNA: TGTGCCAGCAGTGAAGTTAGTGCGGGGATGAACACTGAAGCTTTCTTT

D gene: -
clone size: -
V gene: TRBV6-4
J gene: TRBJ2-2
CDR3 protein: CASSSQLSGELFF
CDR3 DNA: TGTGCCAGCAGTAGCCAACTATCCGGGGAGCTGTTTTTT

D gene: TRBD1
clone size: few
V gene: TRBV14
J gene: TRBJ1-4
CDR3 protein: CASSLQGGKEKLFF
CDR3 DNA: TGTGCCAGCAGCCTACAGGGGGGGAAGGAAAAACTGTTTTTT

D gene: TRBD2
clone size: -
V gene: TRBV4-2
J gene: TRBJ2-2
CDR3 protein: CASDPSGMSPNTGELFF
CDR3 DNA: TGTGCCAGCGACCCTAGCGGGATGAGCCCGAACACCGGGGAGCTGTTTTTT

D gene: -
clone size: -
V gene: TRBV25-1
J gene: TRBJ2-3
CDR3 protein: CASSEPHREPTDTQYF
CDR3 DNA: TGTGCCAGCAGTGAACCCCACCGGGAGCCCACAGATACGCAGTATTTT

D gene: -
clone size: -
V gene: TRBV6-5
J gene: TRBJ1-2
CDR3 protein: CASSREGDNYGYTF
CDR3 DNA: TGTGCCAGCAGTCGCGAGGGGGACAACTATGGCTACACCTTC

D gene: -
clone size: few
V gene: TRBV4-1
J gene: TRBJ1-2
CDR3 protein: CASSHQGSSDYGYTF
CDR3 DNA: TGCGCCAGCAGCCACCAGGGGTCCTCTGACTATGGCTACACCTTC

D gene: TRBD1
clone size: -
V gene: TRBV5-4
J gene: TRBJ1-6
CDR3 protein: CASSLRTGDSPLHF
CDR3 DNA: TGTGCCAGCAGCCTCCGGACAGGAGATTCACCCCTCCACTTT

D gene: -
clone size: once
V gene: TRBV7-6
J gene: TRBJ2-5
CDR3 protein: CASSPQTRQETQYF
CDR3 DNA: TGTGCCAGCAGCCCGCAGACAAGACAAGAGACCCAGTACTTC

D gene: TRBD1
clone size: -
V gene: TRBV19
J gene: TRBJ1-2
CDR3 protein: CASSQVSTGGKDYGYTF
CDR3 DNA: TGTGCCAGTAGTCAAGTTTCGACAGGGGGAAAAGACTATGGCTACACCTTC

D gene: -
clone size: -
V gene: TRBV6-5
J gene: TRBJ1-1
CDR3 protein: CASRSTGSTEAFF
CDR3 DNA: TGTGCCAGCAGAAGCACGGGGAGCACTGAAGCTTTCTTT

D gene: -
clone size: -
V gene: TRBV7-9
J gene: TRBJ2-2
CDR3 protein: CASSFLTAGELFF
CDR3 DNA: TGTGCCAGCAGCTTCCTAACGGCCGGGGAGCTGTTTTTT

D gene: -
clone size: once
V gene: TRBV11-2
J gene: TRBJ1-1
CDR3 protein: CASSPLQDHNTEAFF
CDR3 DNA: TGTGCCAGCAGCCCATTACAGGACCATAACACTGAAGCTTTCTTT

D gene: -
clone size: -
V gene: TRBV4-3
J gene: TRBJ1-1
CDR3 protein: CASSQVARGSTEAFF
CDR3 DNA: TGCGCCAGCAGCCAGGTGGCCCGGGGGAGCACTGAAGCTTTCTTT

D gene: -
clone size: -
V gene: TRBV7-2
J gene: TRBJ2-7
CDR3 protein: CASSSLGGATYEQYF
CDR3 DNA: TGTGCCAGCAGCAGCTTAGGGGGAGCTACCTACGAGCAGTACTTC

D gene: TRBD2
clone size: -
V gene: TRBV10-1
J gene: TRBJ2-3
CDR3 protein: CASSESQAGDLTDTQYF
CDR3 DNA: TGCGCCAGCAGTGAGTCGCAAGCGGGGGACCTCACAGATACGCAGTATTTT

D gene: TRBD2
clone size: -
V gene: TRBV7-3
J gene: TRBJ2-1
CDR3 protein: CASSLGREGAYNEQFF
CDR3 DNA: TGTGCCAGCAGCTTAGGGCGGGAGGGGGCCTACAATGAGCAGTTCTTC

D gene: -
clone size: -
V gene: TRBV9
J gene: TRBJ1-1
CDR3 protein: CASSAQVGNTEAFF
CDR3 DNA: TGTGCCAGCAGCGCCCAGGTCGGTAACACTGAAGCTTTCTTT

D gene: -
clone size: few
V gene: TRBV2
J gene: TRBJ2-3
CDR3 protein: CASSARVTDTQYF
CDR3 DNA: TGTGCCAGCAGTGCCAGGGTCACAGATACGCAGTATTTT

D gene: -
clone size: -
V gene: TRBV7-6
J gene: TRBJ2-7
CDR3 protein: CASSPQGAGVGYEQYF
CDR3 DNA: TGTGCCAGCAGCCCCCAGGGGGCGGGAGTGGGCTACGAGCAGTACTTC

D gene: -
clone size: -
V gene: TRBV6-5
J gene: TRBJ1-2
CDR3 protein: CASSLQRTNYGYTF
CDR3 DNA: TGTGCCAGCAGCCTACAGAGAACGAACTATGGCTACACCTTC

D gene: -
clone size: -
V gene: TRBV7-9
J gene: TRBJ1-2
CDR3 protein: CASSPRGGSTVSANYGYTF
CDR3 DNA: TGTGCCAGCAGCCCTAGAGGGGGTTCGACAGTTTCAGCGAACTATGGCTACACCTTC

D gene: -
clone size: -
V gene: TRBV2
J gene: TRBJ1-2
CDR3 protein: CASSEQGSEVGYTF
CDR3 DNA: TGTGCCAGCAGTGAACAGGGTTCGGAAGTTGGCTACACCTTC